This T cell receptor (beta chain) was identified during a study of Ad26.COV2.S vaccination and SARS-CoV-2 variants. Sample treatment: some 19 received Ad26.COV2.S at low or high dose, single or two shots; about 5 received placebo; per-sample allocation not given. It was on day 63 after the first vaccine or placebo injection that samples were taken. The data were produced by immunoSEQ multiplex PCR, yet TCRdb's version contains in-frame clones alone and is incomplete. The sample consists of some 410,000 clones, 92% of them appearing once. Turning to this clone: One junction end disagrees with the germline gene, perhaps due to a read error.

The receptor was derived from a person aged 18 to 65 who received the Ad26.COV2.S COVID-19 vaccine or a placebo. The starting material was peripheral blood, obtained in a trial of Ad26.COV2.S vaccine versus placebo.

The CDR3 DNA sequence: TGTGCCAGCAGCGCAGGTCCTTATAATTCACCCCCCCACTTT. Encoded protein: CASSAGPYNSPPHF. The chain is built from TRBV6-5 and TRBJ1-6, with unresolved D. The CDR3 is made up of 14 amino acids. Germline V gene lookup returns CDR1 MNHEY and CDR2 SVGAGI.